A selection of T cell receptor beta chains follows, all from one sample in a study of blood T cells in healthy people across ages. TCRdb reprocessed the 5' RACE reads with MiXCR, giving one entry per CDR3 protein. The table records roughly 2 million distinct CDR3 sequences, approximately 50% of them present only once. Sequencing input: blood. The receptors stem from a middle-aged woman in good health. Each CDR3 is given with its conserved first and last residue. The order of the fields is D gene, V gene, CDR3 protein. A D gene is named only where the DNA matches it firmly.

- | TRBV27 | CASKQHYQETQYF
- | TRBV9 | CASSVGTDNEQFF
- | TRBV20-1 | CSARDKGTPVGETQYF
- | TRBV12-3/TRBV12-4 | CASSTLARSYGYTF
TRBD1 | TRBV20-1 | CSADRTGSSYNEQFF
- | TRBV27 | CASSPPSSRGWETQYF
- | TRBV6-1 | CASSETGRIYGYTF
- | TRBV4-2 | CASSQTMQGYQPQHF
- | TRBV24-1 | CATSHDSTDTQYF
- | TRBV10-3 | CAIRGEGETQYF
- | TRBV5-4 | CASSKTASTDTQYF
TRBD2 | TRBV20-1 | CSARGLAGVPYEQYF
- | TRBV20-1 | CSALGGHLNTEAFF
- | TRBV6-5 | CASSYGQSSEQYF
TRBD2 | TRBV7-9 | CASSSLAGGNPYEQYF
- | TRBV2 | CASSGVATSGANVLTF
- | TRBV20-1 | CSARDQEYNEQFF
- | TRBV6-5 | CASSQLPNEQFF
- | TRBV20-1 | CSASVTRGATYEQYF
- | TRBV20-1 | CSAPGGTDTRYF
TRBD2 | TRBV6-2/TRBV6-3 | CASETGGGTYNEQFF
- | TRBV7-9 | CAGSLVSQFQETQYF
- | TRBV7-2 | CASTKGLASVPYEQYF
- | TRBV18 | CASSPRRGETQYF
- | TRBV29-1 | CSVEKQGYEQFF
TRBD2 | TRBV7-9 | CASSHPPGLAVHVQYF
- | TRBV19 | CASSADGSRNQPQHF
- | TRBV6-2/TRBV6-3 | CASRRNRDAHEQFF
- | TRBV7-2 | CASSSSGHRTDTQYF
- | TRBV29-1 | CSVEDRGAGRTEAFF
TRBD1 | TRBV20-1 | CSAREGTGLNNEQFF
- | TRBV6-1 | CASSAVYEQYF
- | TRBV5-5 | CASSGGQVSGKTQYF
- | TRBV28 | CASSSPTGKETEAFF
- | TRBV9 | CASSPRGSPQSYGQYF
- | TRBV20-1 | CSATYRNEETQYF
TRBD1 | TRBV5-1 | CASSLFGTGADTQYF
- | TRBV12-5 | CASGLSDNYQETQYF
TRBD1 | TRBV5-1 | CASSWSGGKETQYF
- | TRBV11-2 | CATGSGEQYF
TRBD1 | TRBV6-1 | CASTNFYDRENYGYTF